This section outlines one T cell receptor beta chain sequence together with its context. Preparation of the TCRbeta library used unique molecular identifiers. TCRdb redid the calling of the PCR reads with MiXCR, one entry per CDR3 protein. The table has 500,000 to 750,000 distinct CDR3 sequences, 13% seen once; the top ten hold over 2%. These data are taken from a study of T-cell reconstitution after alpha-beta-depleted transplantation in children. The CDR3 has 16 residues. CDR1 is DFQATT, CDR2 SNEGSKA, per germline (reference sequence). The ends were cut back, 5 bases at V and 0 bases at J, with 18 bases in the middle.

The chain employs TRBV20-1 and TRBJ2-3; no definite D call. The clonotype originates from a male patient younger than 18 who had a stem cell transplant for acute myeloid leukemia, so the T cells may come from the graft donor. Material: PBMCs, mostly from graft donor cells, obtained 360 days after TCRalphabeta/CD19-depleted stem cell transplant. CDR3 region: CSAFDSVPSSTDTQYF. CDR3 DNA sequence: TGCAGTGCTTTTGACTCCGTTCCTTCTAGCACAGATACGCAGTATTTT.